The rows below give T cell receptor beta chains drawn from one sample of a study of cytomegalovirus exposure and HLA in healthy donors. Data came from immunoSEQ multiplex PCR; TCRdb stores just in-frame clones and leaves some out. This sample has approximately 160,000 clones; about 71% occur once, and the top ten carry 1.1% to 1.5%. Sequencing used PBMCs. These receptors came from a man aged 45 to 65 in good health and CMV-seronegative. Each CDR3 is given with its conserved first and last residue. The D gene is left open where the match is weak. Only some rows state a clone size, as once, few, many or a class for expanded clones.

V gene	J gene	CDR3 length	clone size	D gene	CDR3 protein	CDR3 DNA
TRBV11-2	TRBJ2-3	14	-	-	CASSPGGPTDTQYF	TGTGCCAGCAGCCCCGGGGGGCCAACAGATACGCAGTATTTT
TRBV27	TRBJ2-7	17	few	TRBD2	CASSFQVPSGVTYEQYF	TGTGCCAGCAGTTTCCAGGTGCCTAGCGGGGTAACCTACGAGCAGTACTTC
TRBV7-3	TRBJ2-3	16	-	TRBD1	CASSLGGTGGTDTQYF	TGTGCCAGCAGCTTAGGAGGGACAGGGGGCACAGATACGCAGTATTTT
TRBV10-3	TRBJ1-1	15	-	TRBD1	CAISEWTGTLTEAFF	TGTGCCATCAGTGAGTGGACAGGGACGTTAACTGAAGCTTTCTTT
TRBV6-6	TRBJ1-3	15	-	TRBD1	CASSGQGAIGNTIYF	TGTGCCAGCAGTGGACAGGGGGCAATTGGAAACACCATATATTTT
TRBV15	TRBJ1-2	16	-	TRBD1	CATSRAGTGRVYGYTF	TGTGCCACCAGCAGAGCCGGGACAGGGAGGGTATATGGCTACACCTTC
TRBV4-3	TRBJ1-5	16	-	-	CASSQEITRVDQPQHF	TGCGCCAGCAGCCAAGAGATTACGCGGGTGGATCAGCCCCAGCATTTT
TRBV29-1	TRBJ2-5	11	once	-	CSVVLGETQYF	TGCAGCGTTGTGCTCGGAGAGACCCAGTACTTC
TRBV19	TRBJ1-1	14	few	-	CASSSPGLNTEAFF	TGTGCCAGTAGTAGTCCGGGGTTGAACACTGAAGCTTTCTTT
TRBV6-1	TRBJ1-2	13	-	-	CASSERGYYGYTF	TGTGCCAGCAGTGAAAGAGGGTACTATGGCTACACCTTC